This T cell receptor (beta chain) appears in the sequencing data of a study of T cells expressing NK-cell markers. TCRdb processed the 5' RACE reads again and assigns one entry to each CDR3 protein, with no DNA. Its listing shows about 450,000 distinct CDR3 sequences. This CDR3 has 16 residues. Germline V gives CDR1 MGHDK, CDR2 SYGVNS. V usage is TRBV25-1 and J usage is TRBJ2-1. The receptor was isolated from a woman between 18 and 70 years old in good health. The sequencing input was blood T cells: a sorted CD56 or NKG2C T cell subset, CD4+ or CD8+ T cells, or bulk PBMC T cells (not recorded which). The CDR3 region is CASSGWTVSSYNEQFF.